This is a list of T cell receptor beta chains from one sample in a study of OX40 agonist ivuxolimab in advanced cancers. Repertoires were generated with immunoSEQ multiplex PCR, while TCRdb's copy carries only in-frame clones and drops some. The repertoire holds roughly 100,000 clones, with around 85% as singletons. The source material was CD4+ or CD8+ T cells sorted from blood, sampled in a trial of the OX40 agonist ivuxolimab. Every receptor here comes from an adult with an advanced solid tumor such as melanoma, head and neck, liver or kidney cancer. Both conserved end residues are part of each CDR3. D genes are given only for firm matches.

TRBV6-6	-	TRBJ2-7	CASGGTDRSYEQYF	TGTGCCAGCGGGGGGACAGACAGATCCTACGAGCAGTACTTC
TRBV29-1	-	TRBJ2-5	CSVETLVGKTQYF	TGCAGCGTTGAGACCTTGGTGGGCAAGACCCAGTACTTC
TRBV25-1	-	TRBJ1-2	CASRSRLGYTF	TGTGCCAGCAGGTCGCGACTTGGCTACACCTTC
TRBV7-8	-	TRBJ1-2	CASSSLNYGYTF	TGTGCCAGCAGCTCTCTGAACTATGGCTACACCTTC
TRBV5-1	-	TRBJ1-2	CASSSGHFYGYTF	TGCGCCAGCAGCTCCGGACATTTCTATGGCTACACCTTC
TRBV18	TRBD2	TRBJ2-3	CASSLSSGASTDTQYF	TGTGCCAGCTCCCTTTCTAGCGGCGCTAGCACAGATACGCAGTATTTT
TRBV19	TRBD1	TRBJ2-5	CASRAGGGETQYF	TGTGCCAGTAGGGCAGGGGGCGGCGAGACCCAGTACTTC
TRBV4-1	-	TRBJ2-1	CASSQLNLDEQFF	TGCGCCAGCAGCCAATTGAACCTGGATGAGCAGTTCTTC
TRBV18	-	TRBJ2-7	CASSPFEDASYEQYF	TGTGCCAGCTCACCCTTCGAGGATGCATCCTACGAGCAGTACTTC
TRBV5-1	-	TRBJ1-2	CASSLQGIYGYTF	TGCGCCAGCAGCTTACAGGGAATCTATGGCTACACCTTC
TRBV30	-	TRBJ1-1	CAWKANTEAFF	TGTGCCTGGAAAGCGAACACTGAAGCTTTCTTT